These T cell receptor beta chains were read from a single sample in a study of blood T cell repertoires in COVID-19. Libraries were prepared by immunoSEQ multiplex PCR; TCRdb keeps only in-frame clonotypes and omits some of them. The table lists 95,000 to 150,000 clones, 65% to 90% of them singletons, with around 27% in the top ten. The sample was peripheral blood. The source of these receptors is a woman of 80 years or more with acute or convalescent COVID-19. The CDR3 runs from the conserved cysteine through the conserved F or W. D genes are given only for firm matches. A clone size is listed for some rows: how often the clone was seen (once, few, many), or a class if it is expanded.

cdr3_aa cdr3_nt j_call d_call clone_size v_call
CASSQEGYRELFF TGCGCCAGCAGCCAAGAGGGATACCGGGAGCTGTTTTTT TRBJ2-2 . . TRBV4-1
CASSPRYGDTEAFF TGTGCCAGCAGCCCCAGGTACGGCGACACTGAAGCTTTCTTT TRBJ1-1 . . TRBV7-3
CSASSKGNQPQHF TGCAGTGCTAGTAGTAAGGGGAATCAGCCCCAGCATTTT TRBJ1-5 . . TRBV20-1
CASSPRGRGSSYNSPLHF TGTGCCAGCAGTCCCCGAGGCAGGGGGAGCTCCTATAATTCACCCCTCCACTTT TRBJ1-6 TRBD1 . TRBV27
CASGRDRLMNTEAFF TGCGCCAGCGGCCGGGACAGGTTAATGAACACTGAAGCTTTCTTT TRBJ1-1 TRBD1 . TRBV5-1
CASSFTTSTEAFF TGTGCCAGCAGCTTTACTACGTCCACTGAAGCTTTCTTT TRBJ1-1 . . TRBV11-3
CSASEQTGGNQPQHF TGCAGTGCTAGTGAACAGACCGGCGGCAATCAGCCCCAGCATTTT TRBJ1-5 . . TRBV20-1
CSASGGFNTEAFF TGCAGTGCTAGTGGCGGTTTTAACACTGAAGCTTTCTTT TRBJ1-1 . once TRBV20-1
CASSLLRGGLAVSYNEQFF TGCGCCAGCAGCCTGTTAAGGGGTGGACTAGCGGTGTCCTACAATGAGCAGTTCTTC TRBJ2-1 TRBD2 . TRBV4-1
CASSPGGSYGYTF TGTGCCAGCAGCCCGGGGGGCTCCTATGGCTACACCTTC TRBJ1-2 . . TRBV5-5
CASSPRDRRDYGYTF TGTGCCAGCAGCCCTCGGGACAGGCGCGACTATGGCTACACCTTC TRBJ1-2 TRBD1 . TRBV7-9
CASSLGQGRTEAFF TGCGCCAGCAGCTTGGGACAGGGAAGGACTGAAGCTTTCTTT TRBJ1-1 TRBD1 few TRBV5-1
CASSLFLTREQFF TGTGCCAGCAGTTTGTTCCTCACGAGAGAGCAGTTCTTC TRBJ2-1 . . TRBV12-3/TRBV12-4
CASRTSGAYNEQFF TGTGCCAGCAGAACAAGCGGGGCCTACAATGAGCAGTTCTTC TRBJ2-1 TRBD2 . TRBV3-1/TRBV3-2
CASSLAGPSPYNEQFF TGCGCCAGCAGCTTGGCAGGCCCCAGCCCCTACAATGAGCAGTTCTTC TRBJ2-1 . . TRBV5-1
CASSYSISGTLLKLGYTF TGTGCCAGCAGTTACTCGATAAGCGGTACTCTCCTAAAACTCGGCTACACCTTC TRBJ1-2 . . TRBV6-2/TRBV6-3
CAISAGIRISGNTIYF TGTGCCATCAGTGCAGGTATCCGAATCTCTGGAAACACCATATATTTT TRBJ1-3 . . TRBV10-3
CASSFGQLNTEAFF TGTGCCAGCAGTTTTGGACAGCTGAACACTGAAGCTTTCTTT TRBJ1-1 . . TRBV6-6
CASSLPYPGGGANEQFF TGTGCCAGCAGCTTGCCCTACCCCGGCGGGGGGGCCAATGAGCAGTTCTTC TRBJ2-1 TRBD2 . TRBV5-4
CASSPLTSGGTDTQYF TGCGCCAGCAGCCCACTGACTAGCGGGGGCACAGATACGCAGTATTTT TRBJ2-3 TRBD2 . TRBV5-1
CSARRGLGYTF TGCAGTGCTAGAAGAGGGTTGGGCTACACCTTC TRBJ1-2 . . TRBV20-1
CASSLGAGGPYEQYF TGTGCCAGCAGCTTAGGAGCGGGGGGACCCTACGAGCAGTACTTC TRBJ2-7 TRBD2 . TRBV7-6
CASSYGFGTDVNAFF TGTGCCAGCAGTTACGGGTTTGGGACAGACGTGAATGCTTTCTTT TRBJ1-1 TRBD1 . TRBV6-5
CASRLGQGAGEQYF TGTGCCAGTAGGTTAGGACAGGGGGCGGGCGAGCAGTACTTC TRBJ2-7 TRBD1 . TRBV19
CASSSLQGDSGYTF TGTGCCAGCAGCTCCCTACAGGGGGACAGTGGCTACACCTTC TRBJ1-2 TRBD1 . TRBV7-3
CASSSSPGGVAGELFF TGTGCCAGTAGTAGCAGCCCGGGGGGGGTGGCCGGGGAGCTGTTTTTT TRBJ2-2 TRBD2 once TRBV19
CASSLVGVREDEQFF TGCGCCAGCAGCTTAGTCGGGGTCCGGGAGGATGAGCAGTTCTTC TRBJ2-1 TRBD2 . TRBV5-1
CASSRSGTANTEAFF TGTGCCAGCAGCCGATCCGGGACAGCGAACACTGAAGCTTTCTTT TRBJ1-1 TRBD1 . TRBV28
CASRPGDPNTEAFF TGTGCCAGTAGACCAGGGGACCCGAACACTGAAGCTTTCTTT TRBJ1-1 . few TRBV19
CASSPTGTDQPQHF TGCGCCAGCAGCCCGACAGGGACAGACCAGCCCCAGCATTTT TRBJ1-5 TRBD1 . TRBV10-2
CASSLIRGSNEQFF TGTGCCAGCAGTTTAATCCGGGGGTCCAATGAGCAGTTCTTC TRBJ2-1 . . TRBV28
CASTNTGENYGYTF TGTGCCAGTACCAACACTGGGGAGAACTATGGCTACACCTTC TRBJ1-2 . . TRBV19
CASSLAAGGGNQPQHF TGTGCCAGCAGCTTAGCAGCAGGGGGTGGCAATCAGCCCCAGCATTTT TRBJ1-5 TRBD1 . TRBV7-9
CASSVQSGGDNEQFF TGTGCCAGCAGCGTGCAGAGCGGGGGGGATAATGAGCAGTTCTTC TRBJ2-1 TRBD2 once TRBV9
CATSREPGGAPYNSPLHF TGTGCCACCAGCAGAGAACCGGGGGGCGCCCCCTATAATTCACCCCTCCACTTT TRBJ1-6 . . TRBV15
CSVGQDSNSPLHF TGCAGCGTTGGCCAGGATAGTAATTCACCCCTCCACTTT TRBJ1-6 . . TRBV29-1
CASGQGPLRGYTF TGTGCCAGCGGACAGGGTCCGCTAAGAGGCTACACCTTC TRBJ1-2 TRBD1 . TRBV6-5
CASSPQDSNGYTF TGCGCCAGCAGCCCCCAGGACAGCAATGGCTACACCTTC TRBJ1-2 . . TRBV5-1
CASSPSGENTIYF TGTGCCAGCTCACCATCGGGTGAAAACACCATATATTTT TRBJ1-3 . . TRBV18
CASSQREVTEAFF TGTGCCAGCAGCCAAAGAGAGGTAACTGAAGCTTTCTTT TRBJ1-1 . . TRBV3-1/TRBV3-2
CASSLRRGYTDTQYF TGTGCCAGCAGCTTAAGGCGGGGATACACAGATACGCAGTATTTT TRBJ2-3 . . TRBV7-9
CASSRGQGSGYTF TGTGCCAGCAGCCGGGGACAGGGTTCTGGCTACACCTTC TRBJ1-2 TRBD1 . TRBV3-1/TRBV3-2
CASSPVELAVKNIQYF TGTGCCAGCAGCCCCGTAGAACTAGCGGTCAAAAACATTCAGTACTTC TRBJ2-4 TRBD2 . TRBV5-4
CASSTTGSGGYTF TGTGCCAGCAGCACCACAGGGTCGGGCGGCTACACCTTC TRBJ1-2 . . TRBV5-4
CASSKQDFGRTTNEKLFF TGTGCCAGCAGTAAACAGGATTTTGGTAGGACAACTAATGAAAAACTGTTTTTT TRBJ1-4 . . TRBV2
CASSASGVSSPLHF TGTGCCAGCAGCGCATCGGGGGTAAGCTCACCCCTCCACTTT TRBJ1-6 . few TRBV9
CSASPWRTANTEAFF TGCAGTGCTAGTCCCTGGCGTACAGCGAACACTGAAGCTTTCTTT TRBJ1-1 . . TRBV20-1
CASSLTGFNSPLHF TGCGCCAGCAGCTTGACAGGGTTTAATTCACCCCTCCACTTT TRBJ1-6 . . TRBV5-1
CASSFRDRVNSPLHF TGTGCCAGCAGCTTCCGGGACAGGGTTAATTCACCCCTCCACTTT TRBJ1-6 TRBD1 . TRBV5-4
CASRAGTNIEETQYF TGTGCCAGTAGAGCCGGGACTAACATTGAAGAGACCCAGTACTTC TRBJ2-5 TRBD2 . TRBV19
CASGYRDRGYTGELFF TGTGCCAGCGGGTACCGGGACAGGGGATACACCGGGGAGCTGTTTTTT TRBJ2-2 TRBD1 . TRBV27
CSVGGADSPLHF TGCAGCGTTGGGGGAGCGGATTCACCCCTCCACTTT TRBJ1-6 . . TRBV29-1
CASSLAGLSGNTIYF TGTGCCAGCAGCTTAGCTGGGCTCTCTGGAAACACCATATATTTT TRBJ1-3 . . TRBV7-9